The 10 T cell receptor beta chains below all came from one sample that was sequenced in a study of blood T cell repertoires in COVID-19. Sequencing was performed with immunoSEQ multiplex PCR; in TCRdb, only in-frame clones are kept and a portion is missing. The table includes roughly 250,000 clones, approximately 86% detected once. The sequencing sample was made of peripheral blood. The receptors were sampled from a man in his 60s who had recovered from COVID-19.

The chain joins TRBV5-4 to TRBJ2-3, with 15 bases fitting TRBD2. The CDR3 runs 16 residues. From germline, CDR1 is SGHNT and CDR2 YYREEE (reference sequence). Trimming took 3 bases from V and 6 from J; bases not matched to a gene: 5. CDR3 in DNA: TGTGCCAGCAGCTCGGGACTAGCGGGGGGATGGGATACGCAGTATTTT. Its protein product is CASSSGLAGGWDTQYF.

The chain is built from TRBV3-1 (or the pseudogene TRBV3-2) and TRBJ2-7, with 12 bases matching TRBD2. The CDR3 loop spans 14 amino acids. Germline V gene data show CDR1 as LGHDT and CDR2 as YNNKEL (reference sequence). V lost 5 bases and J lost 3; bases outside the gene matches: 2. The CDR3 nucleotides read TGTGCCAGCAGCTGGACTAGCGGGGACTACGAGCAGTACTTC. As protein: CASSWTSGDYEQYF.

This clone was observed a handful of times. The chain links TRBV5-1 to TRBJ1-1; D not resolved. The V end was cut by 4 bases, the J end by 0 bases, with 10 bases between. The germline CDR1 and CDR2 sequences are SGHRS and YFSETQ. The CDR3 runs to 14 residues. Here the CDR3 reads CASSRQAVNTEAFF. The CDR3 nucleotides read TGCGCCAGCAGCCGCCAGGCCGTGAACACTGAAGCTTTCTTT.

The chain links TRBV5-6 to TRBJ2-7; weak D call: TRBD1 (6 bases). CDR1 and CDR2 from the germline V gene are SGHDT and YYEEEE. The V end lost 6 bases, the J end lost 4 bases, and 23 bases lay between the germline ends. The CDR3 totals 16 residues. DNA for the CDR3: TGTGCCAGCACTCAATTACCGGACAGTCTTACATACGAGCAGTACTTC. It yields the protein CASTQLPDSLTYEQYF.

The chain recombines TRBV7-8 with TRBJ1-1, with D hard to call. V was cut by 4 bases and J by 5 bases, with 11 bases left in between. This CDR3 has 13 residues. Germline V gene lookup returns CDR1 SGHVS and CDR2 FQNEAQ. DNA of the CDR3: TGTGCCAGCAGCTCCCGCCCGCGGACTGAAGCTTTCTTT. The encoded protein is CASSSRPRTEAFF.

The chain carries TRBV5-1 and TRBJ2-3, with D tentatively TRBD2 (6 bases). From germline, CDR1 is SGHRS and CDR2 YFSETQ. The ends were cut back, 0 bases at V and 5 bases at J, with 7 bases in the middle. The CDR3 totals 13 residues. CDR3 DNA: TGCGCCAGCAGCTTGGGTAGCGGAGATACGCAGTATTTT. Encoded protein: CASSLGSGDTQYF.

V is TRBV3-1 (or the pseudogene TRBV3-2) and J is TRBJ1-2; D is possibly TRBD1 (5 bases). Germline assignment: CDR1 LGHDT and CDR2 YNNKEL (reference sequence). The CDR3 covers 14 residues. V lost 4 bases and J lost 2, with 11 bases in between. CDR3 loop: CASSPRQTNYGYTF. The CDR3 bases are TGTGCCAGCAGCCCCAGACAGACCAACTATGGCTACACCTTC.

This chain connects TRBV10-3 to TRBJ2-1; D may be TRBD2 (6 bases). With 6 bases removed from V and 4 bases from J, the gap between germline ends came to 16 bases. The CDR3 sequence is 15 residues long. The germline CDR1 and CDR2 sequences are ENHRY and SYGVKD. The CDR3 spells CAISQTRERYNEQFF. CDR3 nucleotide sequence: TGTGCCATCAGCCAGACTAGGGAGAGATACAATGAGCAGTTCTTC.

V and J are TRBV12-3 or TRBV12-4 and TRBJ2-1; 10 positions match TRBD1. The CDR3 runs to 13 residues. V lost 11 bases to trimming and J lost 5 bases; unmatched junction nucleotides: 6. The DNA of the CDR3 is TGTGCCCGGACAGGGGGGACAAACAATGAGCAGTTCTTC. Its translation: CARTGGTNNEQFF.

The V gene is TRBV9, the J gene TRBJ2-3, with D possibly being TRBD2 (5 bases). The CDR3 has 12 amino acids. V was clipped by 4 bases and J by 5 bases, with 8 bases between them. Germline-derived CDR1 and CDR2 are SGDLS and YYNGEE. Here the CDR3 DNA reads TGTGCCAGCAGCCAACGGGGAGATACGCAGTATTTT. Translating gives CASSQRGDTQYF.